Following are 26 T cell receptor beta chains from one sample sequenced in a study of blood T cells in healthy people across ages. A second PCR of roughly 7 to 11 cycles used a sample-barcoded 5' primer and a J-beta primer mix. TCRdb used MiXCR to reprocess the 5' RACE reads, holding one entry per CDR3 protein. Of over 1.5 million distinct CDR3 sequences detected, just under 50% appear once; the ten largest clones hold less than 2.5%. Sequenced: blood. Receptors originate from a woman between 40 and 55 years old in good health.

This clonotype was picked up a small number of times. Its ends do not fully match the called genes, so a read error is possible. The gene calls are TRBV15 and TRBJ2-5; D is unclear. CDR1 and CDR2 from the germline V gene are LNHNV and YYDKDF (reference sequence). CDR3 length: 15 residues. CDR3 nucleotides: TGTGCCTCATGGGATCCTCGTGGACCCCAAGGGACCCAGTACTTC. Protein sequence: CASWDPRGPQGTQYF.

The CDR3 sequence: CASSPWTGEGEEQYF. For the CDR3, the DNA is TGTGCCAGCAGTCCATGGACAGGGGAAGGAGAAGAGCAGTACTTC. The chain carries TRBV28 and TRBJ2-5, with 9 bases that match TRBD1. The germline V gene has CDR1 MDHEN and CDR2 SYDVKM. V lost 5 bases and J lost 11; bases outside the gene matches: 15. CDR3 length: 15 amino acids.

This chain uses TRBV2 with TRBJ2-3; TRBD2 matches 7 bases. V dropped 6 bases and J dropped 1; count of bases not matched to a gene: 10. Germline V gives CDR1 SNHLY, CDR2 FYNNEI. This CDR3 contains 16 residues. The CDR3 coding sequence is TGTGCCAGCAGCGTCGAACGGGGGGTCGGCACAGATACGCAGTATTTT. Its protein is CASSVERGVGTDTQYF.

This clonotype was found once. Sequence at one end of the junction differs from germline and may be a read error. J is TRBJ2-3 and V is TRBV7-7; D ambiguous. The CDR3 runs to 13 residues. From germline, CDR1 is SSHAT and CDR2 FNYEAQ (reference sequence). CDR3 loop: CASSPRYTDTQYF. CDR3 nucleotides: TGTGCTAGCAGCCCCCGCTACACAGATACGCAGTATTTT.

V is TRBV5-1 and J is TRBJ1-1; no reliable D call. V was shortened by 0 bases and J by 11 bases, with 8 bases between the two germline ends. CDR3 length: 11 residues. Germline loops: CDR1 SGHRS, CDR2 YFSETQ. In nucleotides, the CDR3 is TGCGCCAGCAGCTTGGGCAAAGAGGCTTTCTTT. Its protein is CASSLGKEAFF.

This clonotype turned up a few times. The CDR3 bases are TGCAGTGCTCCCCACGGGACGAGGGAAGAGACCCAGTACTTC. It yields the protein CSAPHGTREETQYF. The chain employs TRBV20-1 and TRBJ2-5, with D tentatively TRBD1 or TRBD2 (5 bases each). Between the trimmed V and J ends, which lost 5 bases and 3 bases, there was a span of 16 bases. CDR3 length: 14 residues. Germline CDR1 reads DFQATT; CDR2 reads SNEGSKA (reference sequence).

The CDR3 DNA reads as TGTGCCAGCACCGTAGGGGGTTTGGGTTCACCCCTCCACTTT. Protein: CASTVGGLGSPLHF. The rearrangement links TRBV6-5 to TRBJ1-6; tentative D call: TRBD1 (6 bases). The CDR3 length is 14 residues. Trimming removed 7 bases at V and 9 bases at J, with 16 bases between. Germline V gene lookup returns CDR1 MNHEY and CDR2 SVGAGI.

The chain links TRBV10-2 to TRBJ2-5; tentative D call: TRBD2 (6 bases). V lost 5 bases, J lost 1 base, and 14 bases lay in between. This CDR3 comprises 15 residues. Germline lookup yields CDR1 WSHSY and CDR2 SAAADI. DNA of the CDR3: TGCGCCAGCAGTCCCGGGACGGGAGTCCAAGAGACCCAGTACTTC. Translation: CASSPGTGVQETQYF.

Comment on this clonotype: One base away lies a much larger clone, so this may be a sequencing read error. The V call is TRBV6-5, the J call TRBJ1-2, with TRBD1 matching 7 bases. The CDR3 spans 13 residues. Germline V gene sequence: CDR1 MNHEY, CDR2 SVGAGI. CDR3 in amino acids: CAGSQTGTYGYTF. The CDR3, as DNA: TGTGCCGGCAGTCAGACAGGGACCTATGGCTACACCTTC.

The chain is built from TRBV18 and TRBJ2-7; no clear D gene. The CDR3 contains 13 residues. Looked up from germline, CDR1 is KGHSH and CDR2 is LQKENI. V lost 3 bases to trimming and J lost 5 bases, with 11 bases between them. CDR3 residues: CASSPVGFDEQYF. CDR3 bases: TGTGCCAGCTCACCTGTAGGGTTCGACGAGCAGTACTTC.

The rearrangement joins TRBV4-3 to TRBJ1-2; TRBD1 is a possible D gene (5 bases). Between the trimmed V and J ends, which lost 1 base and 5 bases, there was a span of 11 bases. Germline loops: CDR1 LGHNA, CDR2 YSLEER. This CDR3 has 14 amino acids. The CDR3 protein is CASSQVGAVYGYTF. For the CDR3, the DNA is TGCGCCAGCAGCCAAGTAGGGGCGGTGTATGGCTACACCTTC.

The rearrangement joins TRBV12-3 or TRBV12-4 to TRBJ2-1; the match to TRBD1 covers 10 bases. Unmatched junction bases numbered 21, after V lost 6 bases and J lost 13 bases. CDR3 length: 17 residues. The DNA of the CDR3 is TGTGCCAGCAGAGCAAGCCCGGGGACAGGGGAGTTAGAGACCCAGTTCTTC. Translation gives CASRASPGTGELETQFF.

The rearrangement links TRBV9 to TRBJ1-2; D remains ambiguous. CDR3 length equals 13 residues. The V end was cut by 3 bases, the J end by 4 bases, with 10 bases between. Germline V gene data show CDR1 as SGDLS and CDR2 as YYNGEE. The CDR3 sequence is CASSADRAYGYTF. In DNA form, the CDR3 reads TGTGCCAGCAGCGCTGACCGGGCCTATGGCTACACCTTC.

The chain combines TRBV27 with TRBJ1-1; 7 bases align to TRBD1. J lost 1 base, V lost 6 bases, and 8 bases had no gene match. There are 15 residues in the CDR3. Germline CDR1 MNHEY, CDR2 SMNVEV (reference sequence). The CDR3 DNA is TGTGCCAGCAGGACAGGGATGGTGGCGAACACTGAAGCTTTCTTT. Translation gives CASRTGMVANTEAFF.

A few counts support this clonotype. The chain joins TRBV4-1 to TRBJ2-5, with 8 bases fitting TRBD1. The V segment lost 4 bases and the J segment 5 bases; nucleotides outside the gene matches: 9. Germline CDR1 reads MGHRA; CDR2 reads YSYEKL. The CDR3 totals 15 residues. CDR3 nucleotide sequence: TGCGCCAGCAGCCCCCTGGACAGGGATACGGAGACCCAGTACTTC. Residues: CASSPLDRDTETQYF.

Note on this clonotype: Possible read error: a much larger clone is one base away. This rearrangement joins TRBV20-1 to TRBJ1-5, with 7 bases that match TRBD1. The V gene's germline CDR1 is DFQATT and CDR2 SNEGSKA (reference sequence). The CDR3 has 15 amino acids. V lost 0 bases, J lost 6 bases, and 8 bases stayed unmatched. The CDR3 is CSARETGARGQPQHF. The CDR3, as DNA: TGCAGTGCTAGAGAAACAGGGGCCCGCGGTCAGCCCCAGCATTTT.

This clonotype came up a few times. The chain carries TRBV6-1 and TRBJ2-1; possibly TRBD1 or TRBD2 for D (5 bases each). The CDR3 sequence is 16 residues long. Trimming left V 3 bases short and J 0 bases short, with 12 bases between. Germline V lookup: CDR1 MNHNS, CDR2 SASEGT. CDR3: CASSELGGGSYNEQFF. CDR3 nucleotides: TGTGCCAGCAGTGAGTTAGGTGGGGGCTCCTACAATGAGCAGTTCTTC.

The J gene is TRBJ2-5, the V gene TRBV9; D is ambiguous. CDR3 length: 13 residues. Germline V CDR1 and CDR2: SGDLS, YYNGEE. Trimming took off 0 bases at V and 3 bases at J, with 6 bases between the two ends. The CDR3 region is CASSVAREETQYF. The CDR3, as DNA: TGTGCCAGCAGCGTAGCTCGGGAAGAGACCCAGTACTTC. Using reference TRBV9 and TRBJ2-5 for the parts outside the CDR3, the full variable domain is DSGVTQTPKHLITATGQRVTLRCSPRSGDLSVYWYQQSLDQGLQFLIQYYNGEERAKGNILERFSAQQFPDLHSELNLSSLELGDSALYFCASSVAREETQYFGPGTRLLVL.

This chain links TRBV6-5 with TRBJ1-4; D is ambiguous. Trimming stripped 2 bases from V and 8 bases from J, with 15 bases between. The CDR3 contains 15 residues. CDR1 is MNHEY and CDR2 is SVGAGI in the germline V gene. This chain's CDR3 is CASSYASMYGEKLFF. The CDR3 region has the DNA TGTGCCAGCAGTTACGCGTCGATGTACGGGGAAAAACTGTTTTTT.

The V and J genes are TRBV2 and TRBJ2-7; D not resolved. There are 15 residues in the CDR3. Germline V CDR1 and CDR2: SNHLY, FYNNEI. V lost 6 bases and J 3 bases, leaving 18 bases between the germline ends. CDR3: CASSADGPRDYEQYF. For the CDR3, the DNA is TGTGCCAGCAGCGCGGACGGGCCACGCGACTACGAGCAGTACTTC.

CDR3: CSGRDNYGYTF. The CDR3, as DNA: TGCAGTGGTAGGGACAACTATGGCTACACCTTC. The chain combines TRBV20-1 with TRBJ1-2; perhaps TRBD1 as D (5 bases). The V and J ends lost 7 bases and 2 bases respectively, with 8 bases between them. Looked up from germline, CDR1 is DFQATT and CDR2 is SNEGSKA (reference sequence). The CDR3 runs 11 residues.

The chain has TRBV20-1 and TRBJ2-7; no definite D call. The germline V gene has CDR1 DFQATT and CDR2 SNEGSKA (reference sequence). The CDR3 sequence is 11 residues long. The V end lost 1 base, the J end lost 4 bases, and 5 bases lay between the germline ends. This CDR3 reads CSARVVYEQYF. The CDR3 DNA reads TGCAGTGCTAGAGTGGTTTACGAGCAGTACTTC.

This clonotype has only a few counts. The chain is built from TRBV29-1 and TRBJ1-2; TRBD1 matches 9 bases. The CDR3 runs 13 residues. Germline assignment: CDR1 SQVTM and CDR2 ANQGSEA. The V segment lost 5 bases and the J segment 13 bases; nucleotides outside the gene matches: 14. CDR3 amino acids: CSVTEPGQGAFTF. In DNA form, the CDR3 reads TGCAGCGTTACCGAACCGGGACAGGGAGCTTTCACCTTC.

In DNA, the CDR3 is TGCGCCAGCAGCCGGGACCCGGCGGAGGAGCAGTACTTC. The encoded protein is CASSRDPAEEQYF. The chain uses TRBV5-1 and TRBJ2-5, with D possibly called TRBD1 or TRBD2 (5 bases each). Germline CDR1 SGHRS, CDR2 YFSETQ. The CDR3 totals 13 residues. Between the trimmed V and J ends, which lost 4 bases and 11 bases, there was a span of 18 bases. The whole variable domain, filled in from reference TRBV5-1 and TRBJ2-5, reads KAGVTQTPRYLIKTRGQQVTLSCSPISGHRSVSWYQQTPGQGLQFLFEYFSETQRNKGNFPGRFSGRQFSNSRSEMNVSTLELGDSALYLCASSRDPAEEQYFGPGTRLLVL.

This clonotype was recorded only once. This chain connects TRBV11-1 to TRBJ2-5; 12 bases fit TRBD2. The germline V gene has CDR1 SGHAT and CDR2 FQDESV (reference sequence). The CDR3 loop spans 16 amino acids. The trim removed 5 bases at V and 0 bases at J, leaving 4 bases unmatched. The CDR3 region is CASSRTSGEYQETQYF. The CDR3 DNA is TGTGCCAGCAGCAGGACTAGCGGGGAGTACCAAGAGACCCAGTACTTC.

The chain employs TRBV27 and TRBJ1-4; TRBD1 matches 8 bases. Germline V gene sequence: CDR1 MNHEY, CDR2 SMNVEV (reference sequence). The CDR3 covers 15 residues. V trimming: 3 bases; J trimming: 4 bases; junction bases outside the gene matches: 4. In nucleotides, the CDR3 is TGTGCCAGCAGTTTCAGGGGGCGCCATAATGAAAAACTGTTTTTT. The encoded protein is CASSFRGRHNEKLFF.